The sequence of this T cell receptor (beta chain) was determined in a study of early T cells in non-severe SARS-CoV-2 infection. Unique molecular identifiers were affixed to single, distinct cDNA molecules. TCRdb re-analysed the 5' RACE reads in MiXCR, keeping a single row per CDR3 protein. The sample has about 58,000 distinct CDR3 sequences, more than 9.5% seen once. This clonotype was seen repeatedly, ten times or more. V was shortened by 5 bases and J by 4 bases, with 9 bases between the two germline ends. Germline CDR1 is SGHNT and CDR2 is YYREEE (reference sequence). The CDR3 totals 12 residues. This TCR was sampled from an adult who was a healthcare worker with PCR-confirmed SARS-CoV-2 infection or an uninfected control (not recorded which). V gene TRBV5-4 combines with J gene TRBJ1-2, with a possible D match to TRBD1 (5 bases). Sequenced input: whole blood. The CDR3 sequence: CASSDRFYGYTF. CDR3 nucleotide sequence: TGTGCCAGCAGTGACAGATTCTATGGCTACACCTTC.